These 13 T cell receptor beta chains share one sample of origin, sequenced in a study of blood T cells in healthy people across ages. The use of a sample-barcoded 5' primer and a J-beta primer mix characterized a second PCR of roughly 6 to 11 cycles. TCRdb reprocessed the 5' RACE reads via MiXCR and lists one record per CDR3 protein. This table holds approximately 580,000 distinct CDR3 sequences, around 24% found once. Another study also made use of these data, one on T cells of mothers and their children.

Material for sequencing was blood. The source is a boy between 10 and 17 years old in good health.

The chain recombines TRBV19 with TRBJ1-5, with a weak D call TRBD1 (5 bases). Germline values: CDR1 LNHDA, CDR2 SQIVND (reference sequence). V was shortened by 3 bases and J by 6 bases, with 15 bases between the two germline ends. The CDR3 totals 15 residues. CDR3 in DNA: TGTGCCAGTAGTATGGACATAGGTAGGGGTCAGCCCCAGCATTTT. Its protein product is CASSMDIGRGQPQHF.

This clonotype was seen at least ten times. This chain connects TRBV6-5 to TRBJ2-7; D ambiguous. CDR3 length: 14 residues. Trimming took off 4 bases at V and 2 bases at J, with 12 bases between the two ends. CDR1 and CDR2 (germline): MNHEY, SVGAGI. CDR3 in amino acids: CASSSIIIPYEQYF. CDR3 nucleotides: TGTGCCAGCAGTTCCATAATCATTCCCTACGAGCAGTACTTC.

The chain employs TRBV6-5 and TRBJ1-4, with 7 nucleotides matching TRBD1. Germline V gene lookup returns CDR1 MNHEY and CDR2 SVGAGI. The CDR3 contains 15 residues. V dropped 5 bases and J dropped 6; count of bases not matched to a gene: 9. CDR3 nucleotide sequence: TGTGCCAGCAGTCAAGAGACAGGGCTCGATGAAAAACTGTTTTTT. Translating it yields CASSQETGLDEKLFF.

The sample holds a few counts of this clonotype. The chain combines TRBV6-5 with TRBJ2-2, with 7 bases aligning to TRBD1. CDR3 length: 15 residues. From germline, CDR1 is MNHEY and CDR2 SVGAGI. V was pared by 4 bases and J by 3 bases, with 5 bases of the junction left unmatched. The CDR3 DNA reads TGTGCCAGCAGTTCGGACAGGCCCTACACCGGGGAGCTGTTTTTT. Translation gives CASSSDRPYTGELFF.

This clonotype has more than one count but fewer than ten. The chain joins TRBV18 to TRBJ2-7; the match to TRBD1 covers 11 bases. This CDR3 is built from 15 residues. V trimming: 5 bases; J trimming: 2 bases; junction bases outside the gene matches: 5. Germline CDR1 and CDR2: KGHSH and LQKENI. The CDR3 region has the DNA TGTGCCAGCTCAACTGAGGGACAGGGGGCCTACGAGCAGTACTTC. Its protein product is CASSTEGQGAYEQYF.

The genes are TRBV28 and TRBJ1-4; tentatively, D is TRBD1 (5 bases). Germline assignment: CDR1 MDHEN and CDR2 SYDVKM. The CDR3 is 15 residues long. The ends were cut back, 5 bases at V and 6 bases at J, with 16 bases in the middle. This CDR3 reads CASSIGVGGDEKLFF. The CDR3 DNA sequence: TGTGCCAGCAGTATTGGAGTTGGGGGGGATGAAAAACTGTTTTTT.

The chain's CDR3 is CASSDSGGARNTGELFF. CDR3 nucleotide sequence: TGTGCCAGCAGTGACTCCGGGGGAGCCCGGAACACCGGGGAGCTGTTTTTT. This chain connects TRBV6-4 to TRBJ2-2, with D tentatively TRBD2 (6 bases). The CDR3 sequence is 17 residues long. V lost 0 bases to trimming and J lost 1 base, with 12 bases between them. Germline V gives CDR1 MRHNA, CDR2 SNTAGT.

This clonotype occurred once. The rearrangement uses TRBV28 and TRBJ2-1; D call uncertain. The DNA end favors TRBJ2-5, so the J call may be wrong. Germline V gene sequence: CDR1 MDHEN, CDR2 SYDVKM. The CDR3 is made up of 15 amino acids. The CDR3 region has the DNA TGTGCCAGCAGTACAACGTACTGGGTTCTAGAGACCCAGTACTTC. Translated, it gives CASSTTYWVLETQYF.

Only a few counts were recorded for this clonotype. The chain joins TRBV6-6 to TRBJ2-5, with TRBD2 matching over 11 bases. V shed 3 bases, J shed 1 base, and the junction held 1 base outside the gene matches. The CDR3 loop spans 15 amino acids. Germline V CDR1 and CDR2: MNHNY, SVGAGI (reference sequence). The CDR3 coding sequence is TGTGCCAGCAGTTATGGGACTAGCGGCCAAGAGACCCAGTACTTC. As protein: CASSYGTSGQETQYF.

The rearrangement joins TRBV28 to TRBJ2-7; D not resolved. Between the trimmed V and J ends, which lost 8 bases and 0 bases, there was a span of 11 bases. This CDR3 region has 13 residues. Germline V gene sequence: CDR1 MDHEN, CDR2 SYDVKM. The CDR3 nucleotides read TGTGCCAGCGGCGGCAGCATCTCCTACGAGCAGTACTTC. Protein product: CASGGSISYEQYF.

V is TRBV12-3 or TRBV12-4 and J is TRBJ2-5; perhaps TRBD1 as D (5 bases). V was shortened by 7 bases and J by 4 bases, with 13 bases between the two germline ends. This CDR3 has 13 residues. The CDR3 reads CASTVLRGETQYF. The CDR3 coding sequence is TGTGCCAGCACGGTTTTAAGGGGAGAGACCCAGTACTTC.

There are many counts of this clonotype. The chain links TRBV6-6 to TRBJ2-3, with D perhaps given as TRBD1 or TRBD2 (5 bases each). This CDR3 spans 12 amino acids. Trimming removed 5 bases at V and 9 bases at J, with 12 bases between. The germline V gene has CDR1 MNHNY and CDR2 SVGAGI (reference sequence). The CDR3 loop reads CASSLDRLTQYF. In DNA form, the CDR3 reads TGTGCCAGCAGTCTCGACAGACTAACGCAGTATTTT.

This clonotype was detected a few times. This chain connects TRBV27 to TRBJ1-1; possible D gene TRBD1, 5 bases. Germline loops: CDR1 MNHEY, CDR2 SMNVEV (reference sequence). The CDR3 runs 15 residues. Deletions cut 8 bases from V and 0 bases from J, with 16 bases between. The CDR3 is CASARDGLLNTEAFF. CDR3 sequence (DNA): TGTGCCAGCGCCAGGGACGGCTTGTTGAACACTGAAGCTTTCTTT.